This T cell receptor (beta chain) came from a study of CD8 T cells in Susac syndrome. The CDR3 sequence is 12 residues long. Germline lookup yields CDR1 DFQATT and CDR2 SNEGSKA (reference sequence). The ends were cut back, 6 bases at V and 7 bases at J, with 15 bases in the middle. This clonotype was seen once. It was with random hexamers that 0.5 to 1 ug RNA was reverse transcribed. One entry per CDR3 protein, called by TCRdb with MiXCR from the immunoSEQ multiplex PCR reads. This sample has 180,000 or so distinct CDR3 sequences, with approximately 95% found just once. This chain links TRBV20-1 with TRBJ2-5, with D possibly called TRBD1 or TRBD2 (5 bases each). The TCR was taken from a human donor in good health. Sequenced material: CD4+ T cells from PBMCs. The CDR3 DNA reads as TGCAGTGCCCCGAGGGGCGCAGGGACCCAGTACTTC. Encoded protein: CSAPRGAGTQYF.